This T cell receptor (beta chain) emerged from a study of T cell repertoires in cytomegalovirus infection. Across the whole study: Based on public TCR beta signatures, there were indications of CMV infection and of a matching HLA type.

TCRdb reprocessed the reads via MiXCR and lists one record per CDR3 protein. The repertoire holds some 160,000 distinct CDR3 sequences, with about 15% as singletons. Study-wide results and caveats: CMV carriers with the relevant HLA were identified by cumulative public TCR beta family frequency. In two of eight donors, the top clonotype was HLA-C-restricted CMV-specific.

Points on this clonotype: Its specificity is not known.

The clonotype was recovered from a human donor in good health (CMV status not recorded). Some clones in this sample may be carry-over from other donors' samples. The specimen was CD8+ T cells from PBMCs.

The CDR3 reads CASSFMPDGDSPLHF. CDR3 DNA sequence: TGTGCCAGCAGCTTTATGCCGGACGGTGATTCACCCCTCCACTTT. The rearrangement links TRBV6-2 or TRBV6-3 to TRBJ1-6; D is ambiguous. CDR3 size: 15 residues. Germline CDR1 is MNHEY and CDR2 is SVGEGT. V was cut by 6 bases and J by 8 bases, with 17 bases left in between.